This T cell receptor beta chain was documented in a study of blood T cells in healthy people across ages (dated by TCRdb to the mid-2010s). About the study as a whole: In model experiments, template switching captured roughly one uniquely barcoded TCR beta cDNA molecule for every two T cells. To avoid experimental bias, donors of different ages were distributed randomly across sequencing lanes. Using deep sequencing normalized with unique cDNA molecular identifiers, the study measured how TCR beta repertoire diversity changes with age. Two additional independent replicas of 1 million unique cDNA reads from the same blood draw were analyzed for two donors (one aged 18 to 30 and one aged 80 or older). The donors were split into four age groups: young (average about 16 years), middle-aged (roughly 39), aged (more than 60) and long-lived (roughly 88). Points the paper makes about the study in general: Because the CMV infection status of the donors was unknown, age-related changes in expanded clonotypes may potentially have been confounded. Estimates of total diversity based on one million sequenced T cells were considered lower bounds and underestimates. Observed TCR beta diversity correlated strongly with the percentage of naive T cells measured by flow cytometry. Since profiling was done on bulk unsorted PBMCs, naive and antigen-experienced compartments could not be conclusively compared. As age increased, observed TCR beta diversity per million T cells dropped in a roughly linear way, and a significant reduction was already evident by age about 36. The long-lived group showed more naive CD4+ T cells, fewer expanded clones and increased TCR diversity than the aged group, suggesting age selection.

A distance of 14 bases separates the germline ends of V and J, which lose 5 bases and 6 bases respectively. The cysteine opens and the phenylalanine closes a CDR3 of 13 amino acids. Of the read, only the CDR3 DNA is kept; its 39 bases are in frame from base 1. The germline V gene provides CDR1 MNHEY and CDR2 SVGEGT. Systemically healthy Caucasian individuals from Russia, 39 in total and aged roughly 6 to 100 years, were included as donors. Approximately 10 milliliters of peripheral blood were collected from each donor into EDTA-treated Vacutainer tubes. PBMCs were isolated by Ficoll-Paque density-gradient centrifugation, with at least 6 million obtained per sample. Total RNA, at least 5 micrograms per sample, was extracted from PBMCs with Trizol reagent. The percentages of naive CD45RAhigh/CD27high T cells were determined by flow cytometry on a PBMC aliquot from every donor. The method behind the library was 5' RACE. TCRdb lists the instrument as Illumina HiSeq 2500. The second PCR ran for roughly 7 to 11 cycles and used a J-beta primer mix along with a sample-barcoded 5' primer. A unique molecular identifier was introduced onto each TCR beta cDNA molecule by a template-switch 5' adaptor carrying 12 random nucleotides. Each sample yielded at least 2.5 million CDR3-containing paired-end reads. First-strand cDNA synthesis was performed from all RNA using the Mint cDNA synthesis kit, with priming by a TRBC-specific oligonucleotide. Following uracil-DNA glycosylase treatment, a first 18-cycle PCR with universal primers M1SS and BC2_uni_R was performed on all cDNA. Concerning the study's data processing: For normalization, 1 million high-quality reads, each with a distinct molecular identifier, were randomly selected from each sample. Instead of being binned into consensus sequences, reads that shared molecular identifiers were thrown out. MiTCR, run with a Q25 quality threshold and the strictest error-elimination algorithm, handled CDR3 identification, clonotype clustering and error correction. A nonparametric unseen species model with Euler transformation was used to estimate lower-bound total TCR beta diversity. TCRdb trimmed the raw reads at Q25, called clones with MiXCR and kept productive beta chains. Every entry covers one CDR3 protein and lists the most common genes and DNA from its rows. The V and J calls shown here were made by TCRdb, not taken from the authors' results. Recorded for this sample are about 780,000 distinct CDR3 sequences; more than 35% of them occurred a single time. Of the sample, about a sixth falls within the top ten clones.

A note on this clonotype: Its specific antigen is unknown. Nothing much larger sits one base from this clone, and base qualities are not available.

Source material: blood. The chain uses TRBV6-2 or TRBV6-3 and TRBJ2-7; the D gene assignment is perhaps TRBD1 or TRBD2, with each matching 6 bases. The origin of this receptor is a man aged 80 or over in good health. The sequence in DNA is TGTGCCAGCAGTCCCTTGGGGGGCGGCGAGCAGTACTTC. This encodes CASSPLGGGEQYF.